The sequence of this T cell receptor (beta chain) was determined in a study of CD4 T cells in relation to SARS-CoV-2 and coronaviruses. This table comes from immunoSEQ multiplex PCR, and its TCRdb copy is limited to in-frame clones, with some not included. The repertoire consists of tens of thousands of clones, with 82% occurring once and the leading ten covering approximately 4.5%. The V and J ends lost 1 base and 7 bases, in that order; junction bases with no gene match: 3. Germline CDR1 and CDR2: SNHLY and FYNNEI. This CDR3 contains 15 residues. A word on this clone: Its target is not known.

Material for sequencing was naive CD4+ T cells from PBMCs, cultured in vitro. Described subset: naive CD4+ T cells isolated by negative enrichment. The chain has TRBV2 and TRBJ2-1, with 11 positions matching TRBD2. The TCR comes from an adult with COVID-19. The CDR3 loop is CASSEGLAGGNEQFF. CDR3 nucleotide sequence: TGTGCCAGCAGTGAAGGGCTAGCGGGAGGAAATGAGCAGTTCTTC.